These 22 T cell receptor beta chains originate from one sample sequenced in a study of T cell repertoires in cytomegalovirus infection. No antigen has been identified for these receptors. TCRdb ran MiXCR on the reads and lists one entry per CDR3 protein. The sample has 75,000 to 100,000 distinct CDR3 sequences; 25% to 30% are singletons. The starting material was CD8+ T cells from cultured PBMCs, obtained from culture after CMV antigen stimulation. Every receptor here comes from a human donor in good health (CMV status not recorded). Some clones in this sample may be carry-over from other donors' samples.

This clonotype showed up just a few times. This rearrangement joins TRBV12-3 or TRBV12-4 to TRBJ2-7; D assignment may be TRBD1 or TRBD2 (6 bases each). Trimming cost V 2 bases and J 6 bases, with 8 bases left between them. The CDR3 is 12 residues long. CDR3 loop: CASSLWGAEQYF. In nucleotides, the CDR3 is TGTGCCAGCAGTTTATGGGGGGCCGAGCAGTACTTC.

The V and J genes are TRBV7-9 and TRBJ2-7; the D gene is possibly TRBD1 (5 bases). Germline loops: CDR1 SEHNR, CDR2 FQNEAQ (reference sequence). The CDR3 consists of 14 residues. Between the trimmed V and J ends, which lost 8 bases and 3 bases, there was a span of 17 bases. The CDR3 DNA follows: TGTGCCAGCGCCGCAGGGCGGAACCTCTACGAGCAGTACTTC. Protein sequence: CASAAGRNLYEQYF.

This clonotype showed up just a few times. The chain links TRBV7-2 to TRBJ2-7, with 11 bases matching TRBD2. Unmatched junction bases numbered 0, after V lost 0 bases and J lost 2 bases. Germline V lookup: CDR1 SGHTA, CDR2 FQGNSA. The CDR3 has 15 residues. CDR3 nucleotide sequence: TGTGCCAGCAGCTTAGCTAGCGGGGGGGCCTACGAGCAGTACTTC. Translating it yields CASSLASGGAYEQYF.

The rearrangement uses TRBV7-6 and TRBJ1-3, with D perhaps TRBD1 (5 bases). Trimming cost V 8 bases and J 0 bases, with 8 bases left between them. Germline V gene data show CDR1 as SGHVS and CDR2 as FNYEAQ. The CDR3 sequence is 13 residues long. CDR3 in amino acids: CASWGGSGNTIYF. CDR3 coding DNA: TGTGCCAGCTGGGGGGGCTCTGGAAACACCATATATTTT.

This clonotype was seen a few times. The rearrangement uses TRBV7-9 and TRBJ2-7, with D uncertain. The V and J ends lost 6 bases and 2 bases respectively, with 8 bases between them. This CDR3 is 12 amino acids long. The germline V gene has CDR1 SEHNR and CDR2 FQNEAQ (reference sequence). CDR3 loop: CASRSVTYEQYF. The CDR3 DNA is TGTGCCAGCAGGTCCGTCACCTACGAGCAGTACTTC.

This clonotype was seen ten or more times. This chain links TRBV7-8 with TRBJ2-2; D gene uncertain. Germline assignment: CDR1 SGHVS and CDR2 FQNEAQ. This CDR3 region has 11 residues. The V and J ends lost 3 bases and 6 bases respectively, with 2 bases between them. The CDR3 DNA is TGTGCCAGCAGCTTCCCCGGGGAGCTGTTTTTT. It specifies CASSFPGELFF. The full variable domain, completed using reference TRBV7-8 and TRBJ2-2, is GAGVSQSPRYKVAKRGQDVALRCDPISGHVSLFWYQQALGQGPEFLTYFQNEAQLDKSGLPSDRFFAERPEGSVSTLKIQRTQQEDSAVYLCASSFPGELFFGEGSRLTVL.

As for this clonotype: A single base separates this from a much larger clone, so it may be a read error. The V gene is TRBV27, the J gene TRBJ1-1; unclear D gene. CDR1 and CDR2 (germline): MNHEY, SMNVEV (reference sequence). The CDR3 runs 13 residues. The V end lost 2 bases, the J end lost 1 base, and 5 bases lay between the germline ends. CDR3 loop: CASSLRWNTEAFF. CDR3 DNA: TGTGCCAGCAGTTTACGGTGGAACACTGAAGCTTTCTTT.

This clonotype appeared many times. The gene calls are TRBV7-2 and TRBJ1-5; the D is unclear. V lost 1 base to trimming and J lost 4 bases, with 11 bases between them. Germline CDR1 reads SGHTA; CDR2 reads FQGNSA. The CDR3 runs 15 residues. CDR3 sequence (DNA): TGTGCCAGCAGCTTAGAGGGATCTACTAATCAGCCCCAGCATTTT. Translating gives CASSLEGSTNQPQHF. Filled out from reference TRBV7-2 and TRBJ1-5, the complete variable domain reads GAGVSQSPSNKVTEKGKDVELRCDPISGHTALYWYRQSLGQGLEFLIYFQGNSAPDKSGLPSDRFSAERTGGSVSTLTIQRTQQEDSAVYLCASSLEGSTNQPQHFGDGTRLSIL.

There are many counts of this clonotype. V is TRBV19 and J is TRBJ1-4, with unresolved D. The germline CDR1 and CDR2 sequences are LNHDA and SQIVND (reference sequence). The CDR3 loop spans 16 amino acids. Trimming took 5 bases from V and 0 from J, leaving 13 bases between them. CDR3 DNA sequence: TGTGCCAGTAGTTCCATTCGAATTGCAACTAATGAAAAACTGTTTTTT. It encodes CASSSIRIATNEKLFF.

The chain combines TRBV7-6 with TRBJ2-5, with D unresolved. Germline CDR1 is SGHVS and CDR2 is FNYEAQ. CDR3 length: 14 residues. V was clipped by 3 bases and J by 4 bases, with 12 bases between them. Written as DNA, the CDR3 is TGTGCCAGCAGCTTCGTCCCAAATGGAGAGACCCAGTACTTC. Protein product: CASSFVPNGETQYF.

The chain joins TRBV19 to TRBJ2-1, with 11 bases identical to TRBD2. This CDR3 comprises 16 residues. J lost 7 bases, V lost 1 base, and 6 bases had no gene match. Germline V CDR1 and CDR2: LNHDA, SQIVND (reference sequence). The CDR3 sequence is CASSIGLAGSSNEQFF. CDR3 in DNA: TGTGCCAGTAGTATAGGACTAGCGGGGAGTAGTAATGAGCAGTTCTTC.

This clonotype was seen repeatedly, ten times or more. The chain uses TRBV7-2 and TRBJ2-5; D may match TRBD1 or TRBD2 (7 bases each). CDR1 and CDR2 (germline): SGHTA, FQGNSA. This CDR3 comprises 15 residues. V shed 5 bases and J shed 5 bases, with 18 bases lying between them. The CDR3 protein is CASSPQGGASETQYF. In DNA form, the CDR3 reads TGTGCCAGCAGCCCTCAGGGGGGGGCCTCCGAGACCCAGTACTTC. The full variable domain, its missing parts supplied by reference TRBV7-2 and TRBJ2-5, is GAGVSQSPSNKVTEKGKDVELRCDPISGHTALYWYRQSLGQGLEFLIYFQGNSAPDKSGLPSDRFSAERTGGSVSTLTIQRTQQEDSAVYLCASSPQGGASETQYFGPGTRLLVL.

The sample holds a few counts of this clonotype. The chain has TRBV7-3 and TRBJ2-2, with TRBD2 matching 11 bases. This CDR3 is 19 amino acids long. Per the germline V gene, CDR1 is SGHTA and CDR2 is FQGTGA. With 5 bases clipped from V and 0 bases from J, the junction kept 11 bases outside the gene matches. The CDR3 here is CASSPFPLAGGSNTGELFF. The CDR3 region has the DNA TGTGCCAGCAGCCCATTCCCCCTAGCGGGGGGTTCGAACACCGGGGAGCTGTTTTTT.

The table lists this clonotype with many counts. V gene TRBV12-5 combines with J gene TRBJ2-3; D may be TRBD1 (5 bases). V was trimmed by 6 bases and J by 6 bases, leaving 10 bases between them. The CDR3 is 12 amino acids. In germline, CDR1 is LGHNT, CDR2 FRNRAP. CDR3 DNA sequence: TGTGCTAGTGGCCCCCACAGGGATACGCAGTATTTT. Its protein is CASGPHRDTQYF.

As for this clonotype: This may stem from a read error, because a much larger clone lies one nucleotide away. The CDR3, as DNA: TGTGCCAGCAGTCGGCCCCCCTACAAGCAGTACTTC. This translates into CASSRPPYKQYF. The genes are TRBV5-6 and TRBJ2-7; D is unclear. The CDR3 spans 12 residues. The germline V gene has CDR1 SGHDT and CDR2 YYEEEE.

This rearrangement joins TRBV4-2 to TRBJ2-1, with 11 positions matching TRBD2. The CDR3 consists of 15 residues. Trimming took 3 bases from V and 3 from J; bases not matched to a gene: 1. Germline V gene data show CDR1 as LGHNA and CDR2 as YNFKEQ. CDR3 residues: CASSQTSGDYNEQFF. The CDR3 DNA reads TGTGCCAGCAGCCAGACTAGCGGGGACTACAATGAGCAGTTCTTC.

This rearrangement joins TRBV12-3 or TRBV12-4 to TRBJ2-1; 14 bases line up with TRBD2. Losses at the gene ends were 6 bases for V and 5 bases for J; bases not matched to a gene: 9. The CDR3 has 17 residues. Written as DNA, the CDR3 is TGTGCCAGCAGGGGTGGACTAGCGGGGGGCCTCAACAATGAGCAGTTCTTC. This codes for CASRGGLAGGLNNEQFF.

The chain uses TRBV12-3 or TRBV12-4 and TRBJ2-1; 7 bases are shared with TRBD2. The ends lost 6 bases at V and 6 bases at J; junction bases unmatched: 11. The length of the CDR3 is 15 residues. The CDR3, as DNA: TGTGCCAGCAGCTTGGGACTATCGGTTAGCAATGAGCAGTTCTTC. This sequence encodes CASSLGLSVSNEQFF.

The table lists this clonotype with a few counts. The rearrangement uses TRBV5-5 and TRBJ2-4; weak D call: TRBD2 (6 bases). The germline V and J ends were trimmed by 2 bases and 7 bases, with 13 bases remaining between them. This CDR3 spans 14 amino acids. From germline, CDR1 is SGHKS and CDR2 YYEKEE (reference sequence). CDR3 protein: CASSLEGGLNIQYF. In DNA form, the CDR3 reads TGTGCCAGCAGCTTAGAGGGAGGCTTGAACATTCAGTACTTC.

Here the CDR3 DNA reads TGCAGCGTTGCCGGGACCCCGAGGGGTTCGGGTAGCACAGATACGCAGTATTTT. Translated, it gives CSVAGTPRGSGSTDTQYF. The rearrangement uses TRBV29-1 and TRBJ2-3; either TRBD1 or TRBD2 may supply D (5 bases each). This CDR3 has 18 residues. V gave up 4 bases and J gave up 0 bases, with 23 bases separating them. The germline CDR1 and CDR2 sequences are SQVTM and ANQGSEA.

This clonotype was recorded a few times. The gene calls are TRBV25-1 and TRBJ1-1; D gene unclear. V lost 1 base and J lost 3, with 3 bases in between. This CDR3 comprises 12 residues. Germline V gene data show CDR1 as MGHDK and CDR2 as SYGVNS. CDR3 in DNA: TGTGCCAGCAGTGAATGGGACACTGAAGCTTTCTTT. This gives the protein CASSEWDTEAFF. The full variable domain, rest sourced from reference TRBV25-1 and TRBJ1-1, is EADIYQTPRYLVIGTGKKITLECSQTMGHDKMYWYQQDPGMELHLIHYSYGVNSTEKGDLSSESTVSRIRTEHFPLTLESARPSHTSQYLCASSEWDTEAFFGQGTRLTVV.

CDR3 amino acids: CASSNPDGDTEAFF. Here the CDR3 DNA reads TGTGCCAGCAGTAATCCCGACGGAGACACTGAAGCTTTCTTT. V is TRBV2 and J is TRBJ1-1, with no clear D. Germline V lookup: CDR1 SNHLY, CDR2 FYNNEI. The V end lost 5 bases, the J end lost 3 bases, and 13 bases lay between the germline ends. The CDR3 sequence is 14 residues long.